The 32 T cell receptor beta chains below were found in one sample sequenced in a study of shared clonotypes between healthy human individuals. Clones were read by immunoSEQ multiplex PCR, and TCRdb kept only the in-frame ones, dropping some. Of over a million clones in the sample, about 96% were seen once. The source material was naive CD4+ T cells sorted from blood. Sample subset: CD45RA+ positively selected. The source is a man aged 25 to 45 in good health.

The chain links TRBV5-1 to TRBJ2-3; 11 positions match TRBD1. The CDR3 has 17 residues. Per the germline V gene, CDR1 is SGHRS and CDR2 is YFSETQ. V lost 7 bases to trimming and J lost 3 bases; unmatched junction nucleotides: 13. The CDR3 DNA reads as TGCGCCAGCGCGACCGGCAGGACAGGGGGCCGGACAGATACGCAGTATTTT. Translation gives CASATGRTGGRTDTQYF. The entire variable domain, with the rest obtained from reference TRBV5-1 and TRBJ2-3, is as follows: KAGVTQTPRYLIKTRGQQVTLSCSPISGHRSVSWYQQTPGQGLQFLFEYFSETQRNKGNFPGRFSGRQFSNSRSEMNVSTLELGDSALYLCASATGRTGGRTDTQYFGPGTRLTVL.

CDR3 nucleotide sequence: TGTGCCAGCTCACCAACAGGGGGCGGGCGGTTTGGCACTGAAGCTTTCTTT. Protein: CASSPTGGGRFGTEAFF. The V gene is TRBV18, the J gene TRBJ1-1; 9 positions match TRBD1. CDR3 length equals 17 residues. J was trimmed by 4 bases and V by 2 bases; bases with no gene match: 11. CDR1 KGHSH and CDR2 LQKENI come from the germline V gene.

The chain uses TRBV11-3 and TRBJ2-3; 7 bases are a match to TRBD2. CDR1 and CDR2 (germline): SGHNT, YENEEA. Trimming took 3 bases from V and 3 from J; bases not matched to a gene: 6. This CDR3 has 15 amino acids. The CDR3 nucleotides read TGTGCCAGCAGCTTTAGCGGGTCCGTGACAGATACGCAGTATTTT. Protein sequence: CASSFSGSVTDTQYF.

V and J are TRBV11-3 and TRBJ2-3; 7 bases agree with TRBD2. J gave up 1 base and V 4 bases, and 5 bases lay outside the gene matches. This CDR3 comprises 15 residues. CDR1 and CDR2 (germline): SGHNT, YENEEA. The CDR3 loop is CASSSGGSRTDTQYF. The CDR3 DNA sequence: TGTGCCAGCAGCTCTGGCGGGAGTCGCACAGATACGCAGTATTTT. The full variable domain, completed using reference TRBV11-3 and TRBJ2-3, is EAGVVQSPRYKIIEKKQPVAFWCNPISGHNTLYWYLQNLGQGPELLIRYENEEAVDDSQLPKDRFSAERLKGVDSTLKIQPAELGDSAVYLCASSSGGSRTDTQYFGPGTRLTVL.

This sequence joins TRBV6-5 and TRBJ2-7, with TRBD2 identical over 9 bases. Germline CDR1 is MNHEY and CDR2 is SVGAGI. V dropped 1 base and J dropped 3; count of bases not matched to a gene: 4. The CDR3 has 15 amino acids. CDR3 region: CASSYWASGVYEQYF. The CDR3 DNA reads TGTGCCAGCAGTTACTGGGCTAGCGGGGTCTACGAGCAGTACTTC.

As DNA, the CDR3 is TGTGCCAGCAGTGAAGTTATTGGGGACAGGTTTCGGGTTAAAGAGCAGTTCTTC. Translation: CASSEVIGDRFRVKEQFF. The V gene is TRBV6-1, the J gene TRBJ2-1, with 8 bases aligning to TRBD1. From germline, CDR1 is MNHNS and CDR2 SASEGT. CDR3 length equals 18 residues. V trimming: 1 base; J trimming: 10 bases; junction bases outside the gene matches: 18.

The chain's CDR3 is CASSGLGEDTEAFF. CDR3 bases: TGTGCCAGCAGCGGGCTAGGGGAGGACACTGAAGCTTTCTTT. The gene calls are TRBV5-5 and TRBJ1-1; the D gene is possibly TRBD1 (5 bases). Between the trimmed V and J ends, which lost 4 bases and 3 bases, there was a span of 13 bases. From germline, CDR1 is SGHKS and CDR2 YYEKEE (reference sequence). The CDR3 runs to 14 residues.

The chain joins TRBV5-5 to TRBJ1-4, with D maybe TRBD1 (5 bases). Germline assignment: CDR1 SGHKS and CDR2 YYEKEE (reference sequence). The CDR3 length is 15 residues. The V and J ends lost 3 bases and 8 bases respectively, with 17 bases between them. The CDR3 DNA follows: TGTGCCAGCAGCTCTTACCGGGACGTAGCCGAAAAACTGTTTTTT. It specifies CASSSYRDVAEKLFF.

The chain couples TRBV6-1 to TRBJ2-3; 7 bases map to TRBD2. The junction had 13 bases not matched to a gene; V was cut back by 3 bases and J by 7 bases. This CDR3 is 16 amino acids long. Looked up from germline, CDR1 is MNHNS and CDR2 is SASEGT. The CDR3 loop is CASSDGRRRLANTQYF. The CDR3, as DNA: TGTGCCAGCAGTGATGGTAGGCGGAGACTAGCAAATACGCAGTATTTT.

The chain uses TRBV28 and TRBJ2-3, with D tentatively TRBD2 (5 bases). Germline V lookup: CDR1 MDHEN, CDR2 SYDVKM. The V end was cut by 6 bases, the J end by 0 bases, with 13 bases between. The CDR3 sequence is 15 residues long. The CDR3 here is CASSSPRGSTDTQYF. DNA of the CDR3: TGTGCCAGCAGCTCGCCTCGGGGAAGCACAGATACGCAGTATTTT.

The V call is TRBV5-1, the J call TRBJ1-2; D is undetermined. V was shortened by 0 bases and J by 8 bases, with 8 bases between the two germline ends. This CDR3 has 12 amino acids. The V gene's germline CDR1 is SGHRS and CDR2 YFSETQ. The CDR3 DNA follows: TGCGCCAGCAGCTTGGAATCCGGAGGCTACACCTTC. Protein sequence: CASSLESGGYTF.

Here the CDR3 DNA reads TGTGCCAGCAGCCCCAATAGGGGGCCCCAAGAGACCCAGTACTTC. Its translation: CASSPNRGPQETQYF. This sequence joins TRBV5-4 and TRBJ2-5, with 7 bases lining up with TRBD1. The CDR3 spans 15 residues. Trimming cost V 4 bases and J 1 base; bases outside gene matches: 7. Germline V gives CDR1 SGHNT, CDR2 YYREEE (reference sequence).

In regard to this clone: Distinct nucleotide sequences in the sample also encode this CDR3. This rearrangement joins TRBV5-1 to TRBJ1-5; D unclear. CDR1 SGHRS and CDR2 YFSETQ come from the germline V gene. The CDR3 extends over 13 amino acids. The germline V and J ends were trimmed by 7 bases and 0 bases, with 8 bases remaining between them. The CDR3 sequence is CASRRDSNQPQHF. The CDR3 region has the DNA TGCGCCAGCCGGAGGGATAGCAATCAGCCCCAGCATTTT.

This CDR3 reads CASSESKAQPQHF. The CDR3 DNA sequence: TGCGCCAGCAGTGAGTCGAAGGCCCAGCCCCAGCATTTT. J is TRBJ1-5 and V is TRBV10-2; D is unclear. V was clipped by 0 bases and J by 7 bases, with 7 bases between them. Germline CDR1 WSHSY, CDR2 SAAADI. The length of the CDR3 is 13 residues.

The rearrangement uses TRBV29-1 and TRBJ2-5; D might be TRBD1 or TRBD2, each matching 6 bases. Per germline, CDR1 SQVTM and CDR2 ANQGSEA. The CDR3 length is 15 residues. V was clipped by 0 bases and J by 4 bases, with 15 bases between them. CDR3 in DNA: TGCAGCGTTGAAGATATGGTCACGGGGGCAGAGACCCAGTACTTC. Protein sequence: CSVEDMVTGAETQYF.

The V and J genes are TRBV30 and TRBJ2-7, with D perhaps given as TRBD1 or TRBD2 (6 bases each). The CDR3 consists of 14 residues. V was trimmed by 7 bases and J by 0 bases, leaving 16 bases between them. CDR1 GTSNPN and CDR2 SVGIG come from the germline V gene (reference sequence). CDR3 protein: CAYGRTVSSYEQYF. CDR3 nucleotides: TGTGCCTATGGGAGGACAGTGAGCTCCTACGAGCAGTACTTC.

The chain joins TRBV20-1 to TRBJ2-3; D is ambiguous. The CDR3 contains 11 residues. The germline gives CDR1 DFQATT, CDR2 SNEGSKA (reference sequence). V lost 3 bases and J 7 bases, leaving 8 bases between the germline ends. As DNA, the CDR3 is TGCAGTGCTAGGAAGGAGCATACGCAGTATTTT. Amino acid sequence: CSARKEHTQYF.

The rearrangement links TRBV7-9 to TRBJ1-5, with D tentatively TRBD1 (5 bases). CDR1 is SEHNR and CDR2 is FQNEAQ in the germline V gene (reference sequence). Between the trimmed V and J ends, which lost 5 bases and 7 bases, there was a span of 9 bases. CDR3 length: 12 amino acids. DNA for the CDR3: TGTGCCAGCAGCCTGGGGGTACAGCCCCAGCATTTT. Amino acids: CASSLGVQPQHF.

The V call is TRBV5-1, the J call TRBJ1-2, with D hard to call. This CDR3 is 12 amino acids long. Germline CDR1 is SGHRS and CDR2 is YFSETQ. V dropped 2 bases and J dropped 7 bases, with 9 bases sitting between them. The CDR3 region is CASSFSIGGYTF. CDR3 bases: TGCGCCAGCAGCTTTTCTATAGGTGGCTACACCTTC.

This chain links TRBV28 with TRBJ2-2, with D perhaps TRBD1 (6 bases). V was clipped by 2 bases and J by 5 bases, with 12 bases between them. Germline CDR1 and CDR2: MDHEN and SYDVKM. The CDR3 spans 15 residues. The CDR3 loop is CASSLGAQGTGELFF. CDR3 sequence (DNA): TGTGCCAGCAGTTTAGGTGCGCAGGGGACCGGGGAGCTGTTTTTT.

The chain uses TRBV10-2 and TRBJ2-7; 8 bases align to TRBD1. In germline, CDR1 is WSHSY, CDR2 SAAADI. The CDR3 has 13 residues. V shed 1 base, J shed 6 bases, and the junction held 2 bases outside the gene matches. The CDR3 DNA is TGCGCCAGCAGTGAGTTGGACAGGGCCGAGCAGTACTTC. Protein sequence: CASSELDRAEQYF.

This clone was seen only once. V gene TRBV9 combines with J gene TRBJ1-2; D remains unclear. The V gene's germline CDR1 is SGDLS and CDR2 YYNGEE. This CDR3 spans 14 amino acids. Trimming left V 0 bases short and J 10 bases short, with 16 bases between. The CDR3 DNA follows: TGTGCCAGCAGCGTAGTTCCAGACCTCGGATCCTACACCTTC. Its protein is CASSVVPDLGSYTF. The full variable domain, in which reference TRBV9 and TRBJ1-2 provide the parts outside the CDR3, is DSGVTQTPKHLITATGQRVTLRCSPRSGDLSVYWYQQSLDQGLQFLIQYYNGEERAKGNILERFSAQQFPDLHSELNLSSLELGDSALYFCASSVVPDLGSYTFGSGTRLTVV.

This sequence joins TRBV7-3 and TRBJ2-6, with 9 bases aligning to TRBD1. With V trimmed by 5 bases and J by 3 bases, 8 bases remained unmatched. The CDR3 is 17 residues long. The germline V gene has CDR1 SGHTA and CDR2 FQGTGA. The CDR3 coding sequence is TGTGCCAGCAGCCCCGGACAGGGGCGTGGTGGGGCCAACGTCCTGACTTTC. Translating it yields CASSPGQGRGGANVLTF.

The J gene is TRBJ1-1, the V gene TRBV12-5; D is perhaps TRBD1 (6 bases). Trimming shortened V by 6 bases and J by 5 bases, and 10 bases separated the two germline ends. CDR1 LGHNT and CDR2 FRNRAP come from the germline V gene. CDR3 length equals 12 residues. The CDR3 DNA is TGTGCTAGTGGGGAGGGGGGAACTGAAGCTTTCTTT. Its protein product is CASGEGGTEAFF.

The gene calls are TRBV5-5 and TRBJ2-7; 7 nucleotides align to TRBD1. Germline values: CDR1 SGHKS, CDR2 YYEKEE (reference sequence). V was pared by 5 bases and J by 3 bases, with 5 bases of the junction left unmatched. The CDR3 consists of 13 residues. For the CDR3, the DNA is TGTGCCAGCAGAACCGGGACAGACTACGAGCAGTACTTC. As protein: CASRTGTDYEQYF.

The rearrangement joins TRBV6-5 to TRBJ1-2; 8 bases map to TRBD1. V lost 6 bases, J lost 4 bases, and 4 bases stayed unmatched. CDR3 length: 13 residues. Per germline, CDR1 MNHEY and CDR2 SVGAGI. The DNA of the CDR3 is TGTGCCAGCAGGCCAGGGGGCCGCTATGGCTACACCTTC. It specifies CASRPGGRYGYTF.

The rearrangement links TRBV11-3 to TRBJ2-7; D is ambiguous. The CDR3 length is 13 residues. V shed 3 bases and J shed 1 base, with 7 bases lying between them. The germline gives CDR1 SGHNT, CDR2 YENEEA. This CDR3 reads CASSFGLSYEQYF. The CDR3 coding sequence is TGTGCCAGCAGCTTTGGCCTGTCCTACGAGCAGTACTTC.

Only one count was recorded for this clone. The chain combines TRBV7-2 with TRBJ1-1, with TRBD1 matching 9 bases. CDR1 SGHTA and CDR2 FQGNSA come from the germline V gene. With V trimmed by 5 bases and J by 8 bases, 12 bases remained unmatched. The CDR3 runs 15 residues. CDR3 loop: CASSPGQGGPQEAFF. The CDR3 DNA sequence: TGTGCCAGCAGCCCGGGACAGGGAGGGCCCCAGGAAGCTTTCTTT.

V gene TRBV11-2 combines with J gene TRBJ2-5, with D possibly matching TRBD2 (6 bases). Trimming cost V 8 bases and J 1 base, with 11 bases left between them. Germline V gene lookup returns CDR1 SGHAT and CDR2 FQNNGV. The CDR3 is 13 amino acids. The CDR3 loop is CASGGSVQETQYF. Written as DNA, the CDR3 is TGTGCCAGCGGAGGGTCAGTCCAAGAGACCCAGTACTTC.

V and J are TRBV30 and TRBJ2-7, with a tentative D call TRBD2 (5 bases). Germline CDR1 is GTSNPN and CDR2 is SVGIG (reference sequence). V lost 0 bases, J lost 13 bases, and 13 bases lay in between. CDR3 length equals 11 residues. The DNA for the CDR3 is TGTGCCTGGAGTGTACTTGGGAGTCGCTACTTC. Protein product: CAWSVLGSRYF.

J is TRBJ2-3 and V is TRBV10-1; D gene uncertain. Trimming pared 6 bases from V and 2 bases from J, leaving 9 bases between. This CDR3 has 13 amino acids. The germline V gene has CDR1 WNHNN and CDR2 SYGVQD (reference sequence). In DNA, the CDR3 is TGCGCCAGCAGCCCGACCGCCACAGATACGCAGTATTTT. As protein: CASSPTATDTQYF.

The rearrangement uses TRBV2 and TRBJ1-1, with D possibly matching TRBD1 (5 bases). V shed 6 bases and J shed 8 bases, with 13 bases lying between them. Germline CDR1 reads SNHLY; CDR2 reads FYNNEI. The CDR3 sequence is 12 residues long. The CDR3 coding sequence is TGTGCCAGCAGATCAGGGTTAGCAGAAGCTTTCTTT. It is translated as CASRSGLAEAFF.